This T cell receptor (beta chain) was captured by sequencing in a study of T cell changes during pregnancy in multiple sclerosis. Data came from immunoSEQ multiplex PCR; TCRdb stores just in-frame clones and leaves some out. The repertoire holds tens of thousands of clones, with roughly 93% as singletons. V was shortened by 5 bases and J by 2 bases, with 13 bases between the two germline ends. Germline V CDR1 and CDR2: LNHDA, SQIVND (reference sequence). This CDR3 region has 14 residues. The source of this sequence is a female donor with multiple sclerosis, enrolled in a pregnancy study. This chain uses TRBV19 with TRBJ2-7; no clear D gene. The sequencing used peripheral blood, collected in the first trimester of pregnancy. Here the CDR3 DNA reads TGTGCCAGTAGTCCGGTCCTTCGTCCCTACGAGCAGTACTTC. Translation gives CASSPVLRPYEQYF.